This TCR beta chain is from a study of OX40 agonist ivuxolimab in advanced cancers. This clone has a single count. The table came from immunoSEQ multiplex PCR; TCRdb's copy has only in-frame clones and leaves some out. The sample lists about 63,000 clones; around 85% were seen once. The sequences come from CD4+ or CD8+ T cells sorted from blood, collected in a trial of the OX40 agonist ivuxolimab. The receptor was derived from an adult with an advanced solid tumor such as melanoma, head and neck, liver or kidney cancer.

CDR3 residues: CASSPGLAGGPSSYNEQFF. In DNA, the CDR3 is TGTGCCAGCAGCCCAGGACTAGCGGGAGGGCCGAGCTCCTACAATGAGCAGTTCTTC. This chain joins TRBV9 and TRBJ2-1, with 15 bases aligning to TRBD2. Germline values: CDR1 SGDLS, CDR2 YYNGEE. The V and J ends lost 4 bases and 0 bases, in that order; junction bases with no gene match: 8. The CDR3 has 19 amino acids.